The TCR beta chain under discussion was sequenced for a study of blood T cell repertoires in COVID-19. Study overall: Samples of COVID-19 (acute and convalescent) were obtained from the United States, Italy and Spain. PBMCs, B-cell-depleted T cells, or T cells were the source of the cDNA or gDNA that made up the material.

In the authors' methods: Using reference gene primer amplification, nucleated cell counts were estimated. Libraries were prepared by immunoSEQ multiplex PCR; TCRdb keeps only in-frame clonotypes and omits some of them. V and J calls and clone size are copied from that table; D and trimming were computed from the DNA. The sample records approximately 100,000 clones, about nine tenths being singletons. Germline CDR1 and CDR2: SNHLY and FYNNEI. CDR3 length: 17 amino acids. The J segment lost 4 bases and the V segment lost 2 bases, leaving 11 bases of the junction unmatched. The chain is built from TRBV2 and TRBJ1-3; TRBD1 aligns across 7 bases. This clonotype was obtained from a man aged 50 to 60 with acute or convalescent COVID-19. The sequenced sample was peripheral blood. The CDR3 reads CASSESSAGGLGNTIYF. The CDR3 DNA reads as TGTGCCAGCAGTGAATCTTCTGCAGGGGGATTGGGAAACACCATATATTTT. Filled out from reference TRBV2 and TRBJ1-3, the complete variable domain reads EPEVTQTPSHQVTQMGQEVILRCVPISNHLYFYWYRQILGQKVEFLVSFYNNEISEKSEIFDDQFSVERPDGSNFTLKIRSTKLEDSAMYFCASSESSAGGLGNTIYFGEGSWLTVV.